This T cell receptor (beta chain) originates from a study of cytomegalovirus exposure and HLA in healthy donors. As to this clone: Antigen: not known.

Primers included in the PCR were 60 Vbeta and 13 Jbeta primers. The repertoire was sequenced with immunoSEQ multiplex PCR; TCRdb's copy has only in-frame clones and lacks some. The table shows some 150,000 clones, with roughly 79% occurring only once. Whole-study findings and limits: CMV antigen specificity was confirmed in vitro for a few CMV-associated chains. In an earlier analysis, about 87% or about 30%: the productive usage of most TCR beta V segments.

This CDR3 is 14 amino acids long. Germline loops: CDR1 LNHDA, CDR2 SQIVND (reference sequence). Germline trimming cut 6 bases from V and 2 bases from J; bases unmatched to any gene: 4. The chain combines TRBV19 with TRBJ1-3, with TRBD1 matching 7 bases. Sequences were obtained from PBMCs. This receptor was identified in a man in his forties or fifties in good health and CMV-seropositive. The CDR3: CASRVGQAGNTIYF. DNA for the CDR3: TGTGCCAGTAGAGTCGGACAGGCTGGAAACACCATATATTTT.